This T cell receptor (beta chain) was recorded in a study of control samples from healthy donors and cancer patients. Only in-frame clones appear in the TCRdb table, and some are missing; sequencing was by immunoSEQ multiplex PCR. The table shows 40,000 or so clones, with approximately 90% occurring only once. Germline assignment: CDR1 LGHDT and CDR2 YNNKEL (reference sequence). The CDR3 is 12 amino acids. V was pared by 1 base and J by 9 bases, with 9 bases between. The chain combines TRBV3-1 (or the pseudogene TRBV3-2) with TRBJ2-5, with D possibly being TRBD1 or TRBD2 (5 bases each). The clonotype originates from a woman between 40 and 50 years old with head and neck cancer. Sequenced: PBMCs. The CDR3 is CASSQGPGPQYF. The CDR3 nucleotides read TGTGCCAGCAGCCAAGGACCGGGGCCCCAGTACTTC.